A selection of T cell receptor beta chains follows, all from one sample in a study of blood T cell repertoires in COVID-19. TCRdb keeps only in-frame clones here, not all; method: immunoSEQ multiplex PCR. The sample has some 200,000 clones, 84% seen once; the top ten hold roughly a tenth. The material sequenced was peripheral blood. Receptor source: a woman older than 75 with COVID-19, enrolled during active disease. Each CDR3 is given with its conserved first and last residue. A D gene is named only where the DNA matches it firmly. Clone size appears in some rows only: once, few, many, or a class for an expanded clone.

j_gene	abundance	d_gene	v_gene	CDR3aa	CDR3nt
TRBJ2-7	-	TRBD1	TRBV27	CATWDRSSYEQYF	TGTGCCACCTGGGACAGGAGCTCCTACGAGCAGTACTTC
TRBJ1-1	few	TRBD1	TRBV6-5	CASSYSGQGVAEAFF	TGTGCCAGCAGTTACTCAGGACAGGGAGTAGCTGAAGCTTTCTTT
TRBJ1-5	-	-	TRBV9	CASSDGRPGNQPQHF	TGTGCCAGCAGCGACGGGAGACCTGGCAATCAGCCCCAGCATTTT
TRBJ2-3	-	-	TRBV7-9	CASSLGASFTDTQYF	TGTGCCAGCAGCTTAGGGGCTAGCTTCACAGATACGCAGTATTTT
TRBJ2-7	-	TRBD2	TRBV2	CASRTSGGPPLYF	TGTGCCAGCAGAACTAGCGGGGGGCCCCCCTTGTACTTC
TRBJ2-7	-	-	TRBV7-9	CASSLGPLREQYF	TGTGCCAGCAGCTTGGGCCCCCTACGCGAGCAGTACTTC
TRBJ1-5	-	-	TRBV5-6	CASSLGSAAINQPQHF	TGTGCCAGCAGCTTAGGATCTGCGGCAATCAATCAGCCCCAGCATTTT
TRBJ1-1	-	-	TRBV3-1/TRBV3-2	CASSSRGGDTEAFF	TGTGCCAGCAGCTCCAGAGGCGGGGATACTGAAGCTTTCTTT
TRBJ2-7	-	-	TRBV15	CATSRGPREQYF	TGTGCCACCAGCAGAGGGCCGAGGGAGCAGTACTTC
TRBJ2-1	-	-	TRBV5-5	CASSSPTSRYNEQFF	TGTGCCAGCAGCTCCCCCACTAGCCGCTACAATGAGCAGTTCTTC
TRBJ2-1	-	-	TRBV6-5	CASSPGWNEQFF	TGTGCCAGCAGTCCCGGGTGGAATGAGCAGTTCTTC
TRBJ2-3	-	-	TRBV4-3	CASSQGPSSTDTQYF	TGCGCCAGCAGCCAAGGGCCCTCTAGCACAGATACGCAGTATTTT
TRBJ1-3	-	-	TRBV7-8	CASSLGGFGSGNTIYF	TGTGCCAGCAGCTTGGGAGGTTTCGGCTCTGGAAACACCATATATTTT
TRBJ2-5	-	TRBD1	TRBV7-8	CASSLGQSETQYF	TGTGCCAGCAGCTTGGGACAGTCAGAGACCCAGTACTTC
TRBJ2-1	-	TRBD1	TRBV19	CASSPSGTGGLSSYNEQFF	TGTGCCAGTAGCCCGTCCGGGACAGGGGGATTGAGCTCCTACAATGAGCAGTTCTTC
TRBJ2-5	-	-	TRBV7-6	CASSSGGESGETQYF	TGTGCCAGCAGCTCCGGCGGGGAGTCGGGGGAGACCCAGTACTTC
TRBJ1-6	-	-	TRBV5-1	CASSLGAGENSPLHF	TGCGCCAGCAGCTTGGGGGCAGGGGAAAATTCACCCCTCCACTTT
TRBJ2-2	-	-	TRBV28	CASKRQGDTGELFF	TGTGCCAGCAAGAGGCAGGGCGACACCGGGGAGCTGTTTTTT
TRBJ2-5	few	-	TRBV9	CASSVGGVQETQYF	TGTGCCAGCAGCGTAGGCGGGGTTCAAGAGACCCAGTACTTC
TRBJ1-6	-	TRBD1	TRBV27	CASSLGQGARNSPLHF	TGTGCCAGCAGTTTAGGGCAGGGGGCTAGAAATTCACCCCTCCACTTT
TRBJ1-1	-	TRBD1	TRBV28	CASSLGQGNTEAFF	TGTGCCAGCAGTTTGGGACAGGGGAACACTGAAGCTTTCTTT
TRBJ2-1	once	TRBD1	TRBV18	CATSDRGQNEQFF	TGTGCCACCTCGGACAGGGGGCAAAATGAGCAGTTCTTC
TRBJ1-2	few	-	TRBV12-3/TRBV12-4	CASSLAGTGYTF	TGTGCCAGCAGTTTAGCTGGGACAGGCTACACCTTC
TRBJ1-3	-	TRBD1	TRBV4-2	CASSQNRGTVSGNTIYF	TGTGCCAGCAGCCAAAACAGGGGTACGGTTTCTGGAAACACCATATATTTT
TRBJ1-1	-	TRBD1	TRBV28	CASSLPPAGQLNTEAFF	TGTGCCAGCAGTCTCCCCCCTGCGGGACAGTTGAACACTGAAGCTTTCTTT
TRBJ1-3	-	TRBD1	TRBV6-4	CASSEQGGSGNTIYF	TGTGCCAGCAGCGAACAGGGGGGATCTGGAAACACCATATATTTT
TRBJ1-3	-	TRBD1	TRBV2	CASTQGTSGNTIYF	TGTGCCAGCACACAGGGGACCTCTGGAAACACCATATATTTT
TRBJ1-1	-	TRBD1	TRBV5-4	CASSWGDRGRGEAFF	TGTGCCAGCAGCTGGGGGGACAGGGGGCGAGGTGAAGCTTTCTTT
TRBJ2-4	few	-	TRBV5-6	CASSNRGGDKNIQYF	TGTGCCAGCAGCAACCGAGGGGGAGACAAAAACATTCAGTACTTC
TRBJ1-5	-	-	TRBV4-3	CASSQDPQGNQPQHF	TGCGCCAGCAGCCAAGATCCCCAGGGCAATCAGCCCCAGCATTTT
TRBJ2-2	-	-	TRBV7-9	CAITLMGRLNTGELFF	TGTGCCATCACACTAATGGGGAGACTAAACACCGGGGAGCTGTTTTTT
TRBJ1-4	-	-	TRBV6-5	CASSPIGGYEKLFF	TGTGCCAGCAGTCCTATAGGAGGGTATGAAAAACTGTTTTTT
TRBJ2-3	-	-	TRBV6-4	CASSDSEFSTQYF	TGTGCCAGCAGTGACTCGGAGTTTAGTACGCAGTATTTT
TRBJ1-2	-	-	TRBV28	CGIGSNYGYTF	TGTGGAATAGGGAGTAACTATGGCTACACCTTC
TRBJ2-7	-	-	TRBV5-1	CASSLVSYEQYF	TGCGCCAGCAGCTTGGTTAGCTACGAGCAGTACTTC
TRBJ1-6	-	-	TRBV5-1	CASSPDTNSNSPLHF	TGCGCCAGCAGCCCTGATACTAATTCTAATTCACCCCTCCACTTT
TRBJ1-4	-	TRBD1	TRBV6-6	CASRKDRGLSNEKLFF	TGTGCCAGCAGAAAAGACAGGGGGCTTAGTAATGAAAAACTGTTTTTT
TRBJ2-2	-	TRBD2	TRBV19	CASSQFGTSGGTNTGELFF	TGTGCCAGTAGTCAATTCGGGACTAGCGGGGGAACGAACACCGGGGAGCTGTTTTTT
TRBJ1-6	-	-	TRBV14	CASSQVTGSFNNSPLHF	TGTGCCAGCAGCCAAGTTACGGGTTCGTTTAATAATTCACCCCTCCACTTT
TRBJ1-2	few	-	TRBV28	CASSTGTNYGYTF	TGTGCCAGCAGCACAGGGACGAACTATGGCTACACCTTC
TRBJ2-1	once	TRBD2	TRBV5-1	CASSLNSGGAREQFF	TGCGCCAGCAGCTTGAATAGCGGGGGGGCCCGGGAGCAGTTCTTC
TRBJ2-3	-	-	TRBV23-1	CASSQPGVPNTDTQYF	TGCGCCAGCAGTCAACCGGGAGTTCCCAACACAGATACGCAGTATTTT
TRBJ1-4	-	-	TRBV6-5	CASSLLYEKLFF	TGTGCCAGCAGTCTCTTGTATGAAAAACTGTTTTTT
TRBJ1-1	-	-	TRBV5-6	CASSRGIGNTEAFF	TGTGCCAGCAGCCGAGGGATCGGGAACACTGAAGCTTTCTTT
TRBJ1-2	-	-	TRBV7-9	CASSLGQANYGYTF	TGTGCCAGCAGCTTAGGACAGGCTAACTATGGCTACACCTTC
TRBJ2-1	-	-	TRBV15	CATSGTGIGSVNEQFF	TGTGCCACCAGCGGCACCGGGATAGGGAGCGTCAATGAGCAGTTCTTC
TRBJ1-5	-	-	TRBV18	CASSPPGQSSNQPQHF	TGTGCCAGCTCACCCCCCGGACAGTCCAGCAATCAGCCCCAGCATTTT
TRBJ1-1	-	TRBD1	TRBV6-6	CASIKGDRVYVGEAFF	TGTGCCAGCATCAAGGGGGACAGGGTCTATGTTGGTGAAGCTTTCTTT
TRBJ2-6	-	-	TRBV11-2	CASSVGTTGFGANVLTF	TGTGCCAGCAGCGTGGGAACCACAGGATTTGGGGCCAACGTCCTGACTTTC
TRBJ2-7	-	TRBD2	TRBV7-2	CASSPNLAGAKYEQYF	TGTGCCAGCAGCCCTAACCTAGCGGGAGCCAAATACGAGCAGTACTTC
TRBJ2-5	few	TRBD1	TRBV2	CASRGQVGETQYF	TGTGCCAGCAGAGGACAGGTCGGAGAGACCCAGTACTTC
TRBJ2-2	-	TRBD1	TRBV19	CASKEQGSNTGELFF	TGTGCCAGTAAAGAACAGGGGTCGAACACCGGGGAGCTGTTTTTT
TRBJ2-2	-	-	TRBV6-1	CASSEVGQFIGELFF	TGTGCCAGCAGTGAAGTTGGGCAGTTCATCGGGGAGCTGTTTTTT
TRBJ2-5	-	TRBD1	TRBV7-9	CASSLTGAETQYF	TGTGCCAGCAGCCTTACAGGGGCGGAGACCCAGTACTTC